The 32 T cell receptor beta chains in this list originate from one sample, sequenced in a study of Graves' ophthalmopathy and Graves' hyperthyroidism. The study amplified TCR beta CDR3 regions using RNA transcripts. First-round RT-PCR relied on HTBI primers, and a second-round multiplex PCR came next. Using its own MiXCR run on the multiplex PCR reads, TCRdb lists one record per CDR3 protein. The repertoire has 740,000 or so distinct CDR3 sequences, roughly 40% of them found once; the top ten carry 44%. The sequencing input was peripheral blood. The receptors originated from an adult man with Graves' ophthalmopathy.

J is TRBJ1-1 and V is TRBV13; 8 bases line up with TRBD1. Trimming took 7 bases from V and 4 from J; bases not matched to a gene: 5. Germline CDR1 reads PRHDT; CDR2 reads FYEKMQ (reference sequence). The CDR3 loop spans 13 amino acids. CDR3 sequence reads: CASTEDRATEAFF. CDR3 bases: TGTGCCAGCACCGAGGACAGGGCCACTGAAGCTTTCTTT.

This clonotype was picked up a small number of times. The chain carries TRBV20-1 and TRBJ1-2; 7 nucleotides match TRBD1. There are 11 residues in the CDR3. The ends lost 2 bases at V and 7 bases at J; junction bases unmatched: 1. Germline CDR1 is DFQATT and CDR2 is SNEGSKA (reference sequence). CDR3 residues: CSARNRGGYTF. The CDR3 coding sequence is TGCAGTGCTAGAAACAGGGGTGGCTACACCTTC.

The sample holds one count of this clonotype. This chain connects TRBV2 to TRBJ1-1; a possible D gene is TRBD1 (5 bases). CDR1 is SNHLY and CDR2 is FYNNEI in the germline V gene. This CDR3 has 15 residues. With 6 bases removed from V and 3 bases from J, the gap between germline ends came to 17 bases. The CDR3 DNA reads as TGTGCCAGCAGCTCCTCCGACAGAGGGGACACTGAAGCTTTCTTT. This gives the protein CASSSSDRGDTEAFF.

This clonotype was seen many times. V is TRBV29-1 and J is TRBJ2-5, with 7 bases aligning to TRBD1. J gave up 2 bases and V 3 bases, and 6 bases lay outside the gene matches. Per germline, CDR1 SQVTM and CDR2 ANQGSEA. This CDR3 is built from 14 residues. DNA for the CDR3: TGCAGCGTTGAGGCCGGGACAGCACAAGAGACCCAGTACTTC. As protein: CSVEAGTAQETQYF.

With respect to this clonotype: A clone one base away is much larger, so this may be a read error. The chain couples TRBV7-9 to TRBJ2-5; 8 bases are shared with TRBD1. The trim removed 8 bases at V and 4 bases at J, leaving 9 bases unmatched. There are 14 residues in the CDR3. CDR1 and CDR2 (germline): SEHNR, FQNEAQ (reference sequence). The CDR3 DNA follows: TGTGCCAGCGTTCGTCAGGGGGCGGGAGAGACCCAGTACTTC. Its protein is CASVRQGAGETQYF.

The chain joins TRBV9 to TRBJ1-1; 10 bases are shared with TRBD1. The CDR3 spans 18 residues. CDR1 is SGDLS, CDR2 YYNGEE, per germline. Germline trimming cut 4 bases from V and 7 bases from J; bases unmatched to any gene: 19. This CDR3 reads CASSPVLGQGPSGGEAFF. CDR3 coding DNA: TGTGCCAGCAGCCCGGTCCTGGGACAGGGGCCGAGTGGGGGTGAAGCTTTCTTT.

Comment on this clonotype: As the CDR3 is not closed by the conserved phenylalanine or tryptophan, this likely results from a read error. This sequence joins TRBV29-1 and TRBJ2-7; D tentatively fits TRBD1 or TRBD2 (6 bases each). Trimming shortened V by 7 bases and J by 10 bases, and 23 bases separated the two germline ends. In germline, CDR1 is SQVTM, CDR2 ANQGSEA. The CDR3 extends over 13 amino acids. CDR3 coding DNA: TGCAGCGCGTGGGACATGGGAGGCTACAAACAGTACCTC. Its translation: CSAWDMGGYKQYL.

The chain carries TRBV2 and TRBJ1-5, with D tentatively TRBD1 (5 bases). The CDR3 spans 15 residues. CDR1 and CDR2 from the germline V gene are SNHLY and FYNNEI. The V end was cut by 8 bases, the J end by 3 bases, with 17 bases between. Here the CDR3 reads CASRIGGGVNQPQHF. The DNA for the CDR3 is TGTGCCAGCCGGATCGGGGGGGGGGTCAATCAGCCCCAGCATTTT.

The rearrangement uses TRBV20-1 and TRBJ1-1; possibly TRBD1 for D (5 bases). Germline CDR1 reads DFQATT; CDR2 reads SNEGSKA (reference sequence). The CDR3 consists of 14 residues. The V gene lost 3 bases and the J gene lost 1 base, with 12 bases spanning the gap. CDR3 sequence reads: CSARKWTSNTEAFF. The CDR3 DNA sequence: TGCAGTGCTAGGAAATGGACATCGAACACTGAAGCTTTCTTT.

The chain employs TRBV29-1 and TRBJ2-5, with 12 bases fitting TRBD1. The CDR3 spans 14 residues. Germline-derived CDR1 and CDR2 are SQVTM and ANQGSEA. J lost 5 bases, V lost 5 bases, and 6 bases had no gene match. CDR3 sequence (DNA): TGCAGCGTTATGGGACAGGGGGCTTCTGAGACCCAGTACTTC. Translated: CSVMGQGASETQYF.

This clonotype was seen only a few times. A much larger clone differs from this one at a single base, so this may be a read error. The rearrangement uses TRBV2 and TRBJ2-6; TRBD1 aligns across 8 bases. CDR1 and CDR2 (germline): SNHLY, FYNNEI. The CDR3 contains 15 residues. The V and J ends lost 4 bases and 3 bases, in that order; junction bases with no gene match: 2. The CDR3 protein is CASSGTGSGANVLTF. In DNA form, the CDR3 reads TGTGCCAGCAGTGGGACAGGGAGTGGGGCCAACGTCCTGACTTTC.

Many counts were recorded for this clonotype. The CDR3: CASSQDRGGNQPQHF. The CDR3, as DNA: TGTGCCAGTAGTCAGGACAGGGGCGGCAATCAGCCCCAGCATTTT. The chain is built from TRBV19 and TRBJ1-5; the match to TRBD1 covers 9 bases. Germline V gene data show CDR1 as LNHDA and CDR2 as SQIVND (reference sequence). The junction had 4 bases not matched to a gene; V was cut back by 5 bases and J by 2 bases. The CDR3 is made up of 15 amino acids. Variable domain in full (rest from reference TRBV19 and TRBJ1-5): DGGITQSPKYLFRKEGQNVTLSCEQNLNHDAMYWYRQDPGQGLRLIYYSQIVNDFQKGDIAEGYSVSREKKESFPLTVTSAQKNPTAFYLCASSQDRGGNQPQHFGDGTRLSIL.

The sample holds a few counts of this clonotype. The V and J genes are TRBV20-1 and TRBJ2-5; D not resolved. The CDR3 length is 12 residues. V was pared by 1 base and J by 7 bases, with 10 bases between. Germline-derived CDR1 and CDR2 are DFQATT and SNEGSKA (reference sequence). CDR3 bases: TGCAGTGCTAGAGGGCCAGCAGGGACCCAGTACTTC. Encoded protein: CSARGPAGTQYF.

This clonotype occurred a few times. The junction departs from germline at one end; a sequencing error may be responsible. This chain uses TRBV10-3 with TRBJ2-7, with D uncertain. Germline V gene data show CDR1 as ENHRY and CDR2 as SYGVKD. The CDR3 totals 17 residues. DNA for the CDR3: TGTGCCAGCAGTTCCCAACAACCGGGCCTTGGCTCCTACGAGCAGTACTTC. Residues: CASSSQQPGLGSYEQYF.

This clonotype was counted only a few times. The CDR3 coding sequence is TGCAGTGCTAGAAAGTTTAAGGGCGAGCAGTACTTC. Amino acid sequence: CSARKFKGEQYF. This chain uses TRBV20-1 with TRBJ2-7; D ambiguous. The CDR3 totals 12 residues. Trimming stripped 2 bases from V and 6 bases from J, with 11 bases between. Germline loops: CDR1 DFQATT, CDR2 SNEGSKA (reference sequence).

This clonotype was seen only a few times. The chain couples TRBV9 to TRBJ1-2; perhaps TRBD1 as D (6 bases). The CDR3 runs to 16 residues. V lost 5 bases to trimming and J lost 5 bases, with 22 bases between them. CDR1 SGDLS and CDR2 YYNGEE come from the germline V gene. The CDR3 reads CASSLTGASLLYGYTF. DNA of the CDR3: TGTGCCAGCAGTTTAACGGGGGCTAGTCTACTTTATGGCTACACCTTC.

V and J are TRBV19 and TRBJ2-7, with a weak D call TRBD1 (5 bases). The CDR3 sequence is 13 residues long. Germline values: CDR1 LNHDA, CDR2 SQIVND (reference sequence). V lost 9 bases, J lost 7 bases, and 19 bases lay in between. This CDR3 reads CASKGQGDNEQYF. CDR3 sequence (DNA): TGTGCCAGCAAGGGGCAGGGCGACAATGAGCAGTACTTC. Looking up the rest from reference TRBV19 and TRBJ2-7 gives the full variable domain: DGGITQSPKYLFRKEGQNVTLSCEQNLNHDAMYWYRQDPGQGLRLIYYSQIVNDFQKGDIAEGYSVSREKKESFPLTVTSAQKNPTAFYLCASKGQGDNEQYFGPGTRLTVT.

This clonotype has a count of ten or more. V and J are TRBV11-1 and TRBJ2-7; 10 bases match TRBD1. This CDR3 is 15 amino acids long. The ends lost 4 bases at V and 6 bases at J; junction bases unmatched: 9. The germline V gene encodes CDR1 SGHAT and CDR2 FQDESV (reference sequence). CDR3 nucleotide sequence: TGTGCCAGCAGCTCACGAGGGACAGGGGACTCCGAGCAGTACTTC. Translating it yields CASSSRGTGDSEQYF.

This sequence joins TRBV7-9 and TRBJ2-5, with TRBD1 matching over 7 bases. The J call is doubtful: the DNA matches TRBJ2-7 better. CDR3 length: 14 amino acids. Germline loops: CDR1 SEHNR, CDR2 FQNEAQ (reference sequence). The DNA for the CDR3 is TGTGCCAGCAGCTCACCGGGACAGTTGTACGAGCAGTACTTC. Residues: CASSSPGQLYEQYF.

In nucleotides, the CDR3 is TGTGCCAGTACCTCCGAAAAGAAAACCCTCGGACAAGTCGATCCCCTCCACTTT. Translating it yields CASTSEKKTLGQVDPLHF. The chain combines TRBV19 with TRBJ1-6, with D perhaps matching TRBD1 (5 bases). The V gene's germline CDR1 is LNHDA and CDR2 SQIVND (reference sequence). The CDR3 covers 18 residues. V lost 7 bases to trimming and J lost 13 bases, with 32 bases between them.

The table lists this clonotype with many counts. The chain combines TRBV7-9 with TRBJ1-1, with a tentative D call TRBD1 (5 bases). V was shortened by 3 bases and J by 1 base, with 15 bases between the two germline ends. The length of the CDR3 is 16 residues. Germline CDR1 is SEHNR and CDR2 is FQNEAQ (reference sequence). The CDR3 protein is CASSFLGGEANTEAFF. The CDR3, as DNA: TGTGCCAGCAGCTTCCTCGGGGGTGAAGCGAACACTGAAGCTTTCTTT. The whole variable domain, filled in from reference TRBV7-9 and TRBJ1-1, reads DTGVSQNPRHKITKRGQNVTFRCDPISEHNRLYWYRQTLGQGPEFLTYFQNEAQLEKSRLLSDRFSAERPKGSFSTLEIQRTEQGDSAMYLCASSFLGGEANTEAFFGQGTRLTVV.

This chain connects TRBV6-6 to TRBJ2-7; the D is unclear. The V end lost 1 base, the J end lost 2 bases, and 12 bases lay between the germline ends. From germline, CDR1 is MNHNY and CDR2 SVGAGI (reference sequence). There are 15 residues in the CDR3. The CDR3 is CASSYLIGSPYEQYF. DNA for the CDR3: TGTGCCAGCAGTTACTTGATTGGCAGCCCCTACGAGCAGTACTTC.

The CDR3 sequence: CASSDRASPLHF. As DNA, the CDR3 is TGCGCCAGCAGTGACAGGGCTTCACCCCTCCACTTT. This rearrangement joins TRBV10-2 to TRBJ1-6; tentatively, D is TRBD1 (5 bases). Germline CDR1 is WSHSY and CDR2 is SAAADI. Trimming cost V 3 bases and J 9 bases, with 6 bases left between them. This CDR3 is built from 12 residues.

As for this clonotype: A much larger clone differs from this one at a single base, so this may be a read error. V and J are TRBV7-8 and TRBJ2-7; tentatively, D is TRBD2 (5 bases). Trimming removed 2 bases from V and 5 bases from J, with 10 bases in between. Germline assignment: CDR1 SGHVS and CDR2 FQNEAQ. The CDR3 length is 13 residues. CDR3 in DNA: TGTGCCAGCAGCTTACCGGGGAGCGACGAGCAGTACTTC. Protein product: CASSLPGSDEQYF.

This clonotype has only a few counts. V usage is TRBV5-6 and J usage is TRBJ2-5, with D possibly being TRBD2 (5 bases). The CDR3 covers 16 residues. Germline values: CDR1 SGHDT, CDR2 YYEEEE. Trimming took off 4 bases at V and 1 base at J, with 17 bases between the two ends. The CDR3 coding sequence is TGTGCCAGCAGCCCCCGCGGGCGGGCAATCCAAGAGACCCAGTACTTC. This gives the protein CASSPRGRAIQETQYF.

This clonotype was counted a few times. V gene TRBV6-1 combines with J gene TRBJ1-3; no clear D gene. Trimming shortened V by 5 bases and J by 2 bases, and 13 bases separated the two germline ends. The CDR3 loop spans 15 amino acids. CDR1 is MNHNS and CDR2 is SASEGT in the germline V gene. DNA of the CDR3: TGTGCCAGCAGTCGACGCTTGAGGCCTGGAAACACCATATATTTT. Residues: CASSRRLRPGNTIYF.

The rearrangement joins TRBV4-3 to TRBJ1-5; 7 nucleotides agree with TRBD1. The trim removed 2 bases at V and 2 bases at J, leaving 3 bases unmatched. Per the germline V gene, CDR1 is LGHNA and CDR2 is YSLEER. The CDR3 is 15 amino acids. CDR3 in DNA: TGCGCCAGCAGCCAACTACAGGGGCGCAATCAGCCCCAGCATTTT. Amino acid sequence: CASSQLQGRNQPQHF.

The chain employs TRBV2 and TRBJ2-7; D is undetermined. The CDR3 consists of 14 residues. Trimming stripped 11 bases from V and 2 bases from J, with 19 bases between. Germline CDR1 reads SNHLY; CDR2 reads FYNNEI. CDR3 in DNA: TGTGCCGGTAGTAGATTTCCCGCGGCCTACGAGCAGTACTTC. It is translated as CAGSRFPAAYEQYF.

Ten or more counts support this clonotype. This chain uses TRBV7-6 with TRBJ2-7, with a tentative D call TRBD2 (6 bases). V was clipped by 8 bases and J by 2 bases, with 10 bases between them. CDR1 is SGHVS and CDR2 is FNYEAQ in the germline V gene. The CDR3 loop spans 12 amino acids. In DNA form, the CDR3 reads TGTGCCAGCGGGGGGTCCCCCTACGAGCAGTACTTC. Residues: CASGGSPYEQYF.

The rearrangement uses TRBV11-1 and TRBJ2-2; a weak D match, TRBD1 (6 bases). CDR1 is SGHAT and CDR2 is FQDESV in the germline V gene (reference sequence). This CDR3 is 16 amino acids long. Trimming shortened V by 5 bases and J by 4 bases, and 17 bases separated the two germline ends. CDR3 amino acids: CASSGSTGSLTGELFF. The DNA of the CDR3 is TGTGCCAGCAGCGGAAGCACAGGGTCTCTCACCGGGGAGCTGTTTTTT.

The chain combines TRBV2 with TRBJ1-1, with 8 bases aligning to TRBD1. CDR3 size: 15 residues. J was trimmed by 5 bases and V by 5 bases; bases with no gene match: 10. CDR1 and CDR2 from the germline V gene are SNHLY and FYNNEI. The CDR3 sequence is CASSPAGGSRTEAFF. CDR3 in DNA: TGTGCCAGCAGTCCAGCAGGGGGCTCAAGAACTGAAGCTTTCTTT.

The sample holds many counts of this clonotype. This rearrangement joins TRBV19 to TRBJ1-5; D remains unclear. V lost 5 bases and J 11 bases, leaving 19 bases between the germline ends. Germline CDR1 LNHDA, CDR2 SQIVND (reference sequence). CDR3 length equals 14 residues. CDR3 sequence reads: CASSFTGRAVAQHF. The CDR3 region has the DNA TGTGCCAGTAGTTTTACGGGCCGAGCGGTGGCCCAGCATTTT.